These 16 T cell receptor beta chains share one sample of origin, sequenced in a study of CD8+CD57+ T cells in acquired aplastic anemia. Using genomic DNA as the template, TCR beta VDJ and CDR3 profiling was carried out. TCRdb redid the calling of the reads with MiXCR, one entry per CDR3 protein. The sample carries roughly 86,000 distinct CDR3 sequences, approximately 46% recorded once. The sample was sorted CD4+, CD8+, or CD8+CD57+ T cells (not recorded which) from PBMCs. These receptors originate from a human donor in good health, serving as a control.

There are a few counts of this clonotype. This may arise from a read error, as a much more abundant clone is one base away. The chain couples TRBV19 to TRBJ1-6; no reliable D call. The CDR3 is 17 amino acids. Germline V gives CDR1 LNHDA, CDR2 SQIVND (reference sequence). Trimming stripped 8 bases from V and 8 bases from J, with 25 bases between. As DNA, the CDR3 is TGTGCCAGTGGCCAGGCTGCCCGGTGGTCGGCATATTCACCCCTCCACTTT. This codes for CASGQAARWSAYSPLHF. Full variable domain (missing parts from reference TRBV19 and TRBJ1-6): DGGITQSPKYLFRKEGQNVTLSCEQNLNHDAMYWYRQDPGQGLRLIYYSQIVNDFQKGDIAEGYSVSREKKESFPLTVTSAQKNPTAFYLCASGQAARWSAYSPLHFGNGTRLTVT.

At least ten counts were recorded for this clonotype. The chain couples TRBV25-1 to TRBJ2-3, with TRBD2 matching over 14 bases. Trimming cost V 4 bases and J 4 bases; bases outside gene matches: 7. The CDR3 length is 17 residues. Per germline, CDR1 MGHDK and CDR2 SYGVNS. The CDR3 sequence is CASSGGLAGAAADTQYF. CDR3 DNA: TGTGCCAGCAGTGGGGGACTAGCGGGAGCCGCGGCAGATACGCAGTATTTT.

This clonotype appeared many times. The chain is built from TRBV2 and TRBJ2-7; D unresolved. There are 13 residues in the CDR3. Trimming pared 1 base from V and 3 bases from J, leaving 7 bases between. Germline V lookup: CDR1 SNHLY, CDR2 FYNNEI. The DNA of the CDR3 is TGTGCCAGCAGTGAAGGGGGAAACTACGAGCAGTACTTC. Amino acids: CASSEGGNYEQYF.

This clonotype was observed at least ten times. The CDR3 region is CATRTSGSYEQYF. The CDR3 DNA reads as TGTGCCACCCGGACTAGCGGATCCTACGAGCAGTACTTC. The V gene is TRBV11-2, the J gene TRBJ2-7; 10 bases map to TRBD2. The CDR3 is made up of 13 amino acids. The germline gives CDR1 SGHAT, CDR2 FQNNGV. Trimming removed 10 bases from V and 1 base from J; junction bases left unmatched: 4.

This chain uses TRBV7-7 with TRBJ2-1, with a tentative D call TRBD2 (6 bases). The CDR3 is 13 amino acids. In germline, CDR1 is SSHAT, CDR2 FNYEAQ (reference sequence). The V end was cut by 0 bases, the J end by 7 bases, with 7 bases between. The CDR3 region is CASSLAEGNEQFF. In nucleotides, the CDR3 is TGTGCCAGCAGCTTAGCGGAGGGGAATGAGCAGTTCTTC.

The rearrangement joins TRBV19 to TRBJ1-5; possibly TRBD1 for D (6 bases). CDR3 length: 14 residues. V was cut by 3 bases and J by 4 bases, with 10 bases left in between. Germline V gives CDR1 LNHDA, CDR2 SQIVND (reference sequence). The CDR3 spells CASSIPQGNQPQHF. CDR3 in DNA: TGTGCCAGTAGTATCCCGCAGGGGAATCAGCCCCAGCATTTT.

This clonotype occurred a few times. CDR3 sequence: CASSMGFGRYQPQHF. The DNA of the CDR3 is TGTGCCAGTAGTATGGGGTTTGGGCGTTATCAGCCCCAGCATTTT. The V and J genes are TRBV19 and TRBJ1-5; D remains unclear. V dropped 3 bases and J dropped 5 bases, with 14 bases sitting between them. CDR1 and CDR2 from the germline V gene are LNHDA and SQIVND (reference sequence). CDR3 size: 15 residues.

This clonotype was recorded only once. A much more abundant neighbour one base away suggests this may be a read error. The CDR3 is CPSSSETFFYEQYF. CDR3 nucleotide sequence: TGCCCCAGCAGCTCCGAAACCTTCTTTTACGAGCAGTACTTC. The chain combines TRBV5-1 with TRBJ2-7, with D unresolved. CDR1 SGHRS and CDR2 YFSETQ come from the germline V gene. CDR3 length equals 14 residues.

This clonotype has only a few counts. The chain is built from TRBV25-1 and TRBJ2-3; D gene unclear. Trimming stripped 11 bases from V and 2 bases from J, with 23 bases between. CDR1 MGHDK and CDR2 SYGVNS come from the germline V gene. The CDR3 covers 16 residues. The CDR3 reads CAWSVWSYGATDTQYF. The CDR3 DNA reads TGTGCCTGGAGTGTTTGGTCATACGGAGCCACAGATACGCAGTATTTT. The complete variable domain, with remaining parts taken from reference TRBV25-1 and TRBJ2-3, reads EADIYQTPRYLVIGTGKKITLECSQTMGHDKMYWYQQDPGMELHLIHYSYGVNSTEKGDLSSESTVSRIRTEHFPLTLESARPSHTSQYLCAWSVWSYGATDTQYFGPGTRLTVL.

CDR3 protein: CASSIGEGWGTDTQYF. The CDR3 nucleotides read TGTGCCAGTAGTATAGGAGAAGGGTGGGGCACAGATACGCAGTATTTT. This chain connects TRBV19 to TRBJ2-3; no clear D gene. Germline V gene data show CDR1 as LNHDA and CDR2 as SQIVND (reference sequence). The CDR3 is made up of 16 amino acids. Trimming took off 1 base at V and 1 base at J, with 12 bases between the two ends.

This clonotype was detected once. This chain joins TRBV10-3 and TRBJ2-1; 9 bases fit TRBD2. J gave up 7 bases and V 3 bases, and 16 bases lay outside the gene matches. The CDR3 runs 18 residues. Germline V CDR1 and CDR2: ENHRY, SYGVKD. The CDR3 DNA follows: TGTGCCATCAGTGAAATGAATAGCGGGGGAGACCTTCGTAATGAGCAGTTCTTC. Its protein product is CAISEMNSGGDLRNEQFF.

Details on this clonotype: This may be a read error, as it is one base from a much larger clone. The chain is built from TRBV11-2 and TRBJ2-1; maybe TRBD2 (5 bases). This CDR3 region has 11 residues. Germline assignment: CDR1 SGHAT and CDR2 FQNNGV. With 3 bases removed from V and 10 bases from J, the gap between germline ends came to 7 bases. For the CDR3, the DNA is TGTGCCAGCAGCTTTCGGAGGGAGCAGTTCTTC. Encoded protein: CASSFRREQFF.

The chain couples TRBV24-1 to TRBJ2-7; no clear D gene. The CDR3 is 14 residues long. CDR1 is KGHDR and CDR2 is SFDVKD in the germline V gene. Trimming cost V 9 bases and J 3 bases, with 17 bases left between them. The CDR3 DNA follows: TGTGCCACCGGGAACGTTGTGTCCCACTACGAGCAGTACGTC. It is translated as CATGNVVSHYEQYV.

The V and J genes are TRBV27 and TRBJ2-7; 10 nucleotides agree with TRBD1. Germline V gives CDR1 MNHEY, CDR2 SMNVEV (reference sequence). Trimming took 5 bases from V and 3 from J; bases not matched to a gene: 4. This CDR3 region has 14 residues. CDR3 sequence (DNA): TGTGCCAGCAGTCCGGGGACAGGGGTCTACGAGCAGTACTTC. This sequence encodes CASSPGTGVYEQYF.

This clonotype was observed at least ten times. CDR3 coding DNA: TGTGCCAGCAGCGTAACCGGGACAGCTCCCAATCAGCCCCAGCATTTT. It encodes CASSVTGTAPNQPQHF. The gene calls are TRBV2 and TRBJ1-5, with TRBD1 matching 7 bases. Germline loops: CDR1 SNHLY, CDR2 FYNNEI. CDR3 length: 16 amino acids. V lost 6 bases to trimming and J lost 3 bases; unmatched junction nucleotides: 11.

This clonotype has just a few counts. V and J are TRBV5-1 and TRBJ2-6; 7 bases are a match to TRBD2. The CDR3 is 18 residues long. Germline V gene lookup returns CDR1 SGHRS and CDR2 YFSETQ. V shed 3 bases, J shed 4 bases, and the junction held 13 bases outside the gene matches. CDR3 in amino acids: CASSYLALLAEGANVLTF. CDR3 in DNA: TGCGCCAGCAGCTATTTAGCCCTCCTAGCGGAAGGGGCCAACGTCCTGACTTTC.